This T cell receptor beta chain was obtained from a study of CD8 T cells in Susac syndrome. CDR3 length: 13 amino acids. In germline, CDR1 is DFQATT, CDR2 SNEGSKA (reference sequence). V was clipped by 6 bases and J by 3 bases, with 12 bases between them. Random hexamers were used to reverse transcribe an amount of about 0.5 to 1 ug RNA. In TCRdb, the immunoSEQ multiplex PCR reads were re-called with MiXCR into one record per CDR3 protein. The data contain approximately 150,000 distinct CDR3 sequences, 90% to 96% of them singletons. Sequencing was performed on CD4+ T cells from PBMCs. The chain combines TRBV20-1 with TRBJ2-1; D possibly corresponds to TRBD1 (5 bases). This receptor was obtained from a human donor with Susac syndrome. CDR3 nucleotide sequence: TGCAGTGCCCCTGGGGCCGACTACAATGAGCAGTTCTTC. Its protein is CSAPGADYNEQFF.